A single sample is the source of the 23 T cell receptor beta chains below, sequenced in a study of technical replicates of blood from a handful of donors. The table came from immunoSEQ multiplex PCR; TCRdb's copy has only in-frame clones and leaves some out. Among some 67,000 clones listed, more than 95% were seen once. Sequencing input: T cells isolated from PBMCs. These receptors all come from a human donor in good health.

The gene calls are TRBV2 and TRBJ2-7, with D possibly matching TRBD2 (7 bases). Trimming removed 0 bases from V and 0 bases from J, with 15 bases in between. The germline CDR1 and CDR2 sequences are SNHLY and FYNNEI. This CDR3 comprises 17 residues. The CDR3 region has the DNA TGTGCCAGCAGTGAAGCGAGTGAGGGGGACTACTCCTACGAGCAGTACTTC. Translated, it gives CASSEASEGDYSYEQYF.

The chain has TRBV28 and TRBJ1-2, with D hard to call. CDR1 is MDHEN and CDR2 is SYDVKM in the germline V gene. V was pared by 8 bases and J by 3 bases, with 10 bases between. There are 12 residues in the CDR3. CDR3 in amino acids: CASGWGDYGYTF. The CDR3 DNA is TGTGCCAGCGGTTGGGGAGACTATGGCTACACCTTC.

V usage is TRBV18 and J usage is TRBJ1-2, with D perhaps matching TRBD1 (5 bases). Germline CDR1 and CDR2: KGHSH and LQKENI. This CDR3 has 15 amino acids. V was shortened by 4 bases and J by 4 bases, with 16 bases between the two germline ends. This CDR3 reads CASSLMTASSYGYTF. The DNA of the CDR3 is TGTGCCAGCTCACTTATGACAGCTTCCTCCTATGGCTACACCTTC.

The J gene is TRBJ1-2, the V gene TRBV10-3; a weak D match, TRBD1 (6 bases). CDR3 size: 15 residues. With 2 bases removed from V and 4 bases from J, the gap between germline ends came to 14 bases. Per the germline V gene, CDR1 is ENHRY and CDR2 is SYGVKD. The CDR3 region has the DNA TGTGCCATCAGTGAGACCGCTGGGGACACCTATGGCTACACCTTC. Translation gives CAISETAGDTYGYTF.

This clone was picked up one time. The chain links TRBV18 to TRBJ2-5; maybe TRBD1 (5 bases). The CDR3 length is 15 residues. V was trimmed by 2 bases and J by 4 bases, leaving 14 bases between them. CDR1 is KGHSH, CDR2 LQKENI, per germline. The CDR3 DNA is TGTGCCAGCTCACCAGGCTCAGGGTGGCGAGAGACCCAGTACTTC. Protein: CASSPGSGWRETQYF.

The chain is built from TRBV4-2 and TRBJ1-1; D perhaps matches TRBD1 (5 bases). V was pared by 2 bases and J by 10 bases, with 17 bases between. Germline-derived CDR1 and CDR2 are LGHNA and YNFKEQ. CDR3 length: 14 amino acids. The CDR3 sequence is CASSQRDSLDGAFF. In DNA, the CDR3 is TGTGCCAGCAGCCAACGGGACTCCCTCGACGGAGCTTTCTTT.

Remarks on this clone: Relative to the germline gene, one junction end is altered; a read error may explain this. The chain links TRBV5-1 to TRBJ2-2; 9 nucleotides match TRBD1. Looked up from germline, CDR1 is SGHRS and CDR2 is YFSETQ. This CDR3 comprises 14 residues. CDR3: CAGSRDRGTGELFF. The CDR3 nucleotides read TGCGCCGGCAGCCGCGACAGGGGGACCGGGGAGCTGTTTTTT.

The V call is TRBV5-1, the J call TRBJ2-3; the match to TRBD1 covers 7 bases. With 2 bases clipped from V and 1 base from J, the junction kept 7 bases outside the gene matches. CDR1 and CDR2 (germline): SGHRS, YFSETQ. The CDR3 length is 16 residues. The CDR3 DNA reads as TGCGCCAGCAGCTTTCGACAGGGCCGAGGCACAGATACGCAGTATTTT. Translating gives CASSFRQGRGTDTQYF.

The genes are TRBV15 and TRBJ1-5; TRBD1 might be the D (6 bases). The germline gives CDR1 LNHNV, CDR2 YYDKDF (reference sequence). The CDR3 is 15 amino acids. The V end lost 3 bases, the J end lost 6 bases, and 15 bases lay between the germline ends. Written as DNA, the CDR3 is TGTGCCACCAGCAGCATACGGACAGTTCGTCAGCCCCAGCATTTT. This sequence encodes CATSSIRTVRQPQHF. Full variable domain (rest looked up from reference TRBV15 and TRBJ1-5): DAMVIQNPRYQVTQFGKPVTLSCSQTLNHNVMYWYQQKSSQAPKLLFHYYDKDFNNEADTPDNFQSRRPNTSFCFLDIRSPGLGDTAMYLCATSSIRTVRQPQHFGDGTRLSIL.

This clone was detected once. V gene TRBV14 combines with J gene TRBJ2-7; 7 bases agree with TRBD1. The CDR3 runs to 16 residues. Germline V gene data show CDR1 as SGHDN and CDR2 as FVKESK. J lost 2 bases, V lost 4 bases, and 11 bases had no gene match. The CDR3 sequence: CASSRGPGQPAYEQYF. The CDR3 DNA is TGTGCCAGCAGCCGAGGGCCGGGACAGCCGGCCTACGAGCAGTACTTC.

The CDR3 DNA reads TGCAGCGGCCAGTTGACGGGCAATGAGCAGTTCTTC. Encoded protein: CSGQLTGNEQFF. The V gene is TRBV29-1, the J gene TRBJ2-1, with D uncertain. Germline CDR1 reads SQVTM; CDR2 reads ANQGSEA. Trimming took 7 bases from V and 6 from J, leaving 13 bases between them. This CDR3 region has 12 residues.

This clone showed up just once. The chain links TRBV11-1 to TRBJ2-1, with TRBD2 identical over 13 bases. V lost 4 bases to trimming and J lost 5 bases; unmatched junction nucleotides: 14. The germline gives CDR1 SGHAT, CDR2 FQDESV (reference sequence). The CDR3 is 19 residues long. CDR3 bases: TGTGCCAGCAGCTCCTCCCCGTATCAAACTAGCGGGGGGGACAATGAGCAGTTCTTC. Amino acid sequence: CASSSSPYQTSGGDNEQFF. Drawing the rest from reference TRBV11-1 and TRBJ2-1, the complete variable domain is EAEVAQSPRYKITEKSQAVAFWCDPISGHATLYWYRQILGQGPELLVQFQDESVVDDSQLPKDRFSAERLKGVDSTLKIQPAELGDSAMYLCASSSSPYQTSGGDNEQFFGPGTRLTVL.

The rearrangement joins TRBV25-1 to TRBJ1-1, with D possibly matching TRBD1 (6 bases). The CDR3 is 14 amino acids. Germline CDR1 is MGHDK and CDR2 is SYGVNS. V shed 0 bases and J shed 10 bases, with 15 bases lying between them. The CDR3 nucleotides read TGTGCCAGCAGTGAATATCCAGGTAGGGGGGGAGCTTTCTTT. Its translation: CASSEYPGRGGAFF. The full variable domain, with the rest looked up from reference TRBV25-1 and TRBJ1-1, is EADIYQTPRYLVIGTGKKITLECSQTMGHDKMYWYQQDPGMELHLIHYSYGVNSTEKGDLSSESTVSRIRTEHFPLTLESARPSHTSQYLCASSEYPGRGGAFFGQGTRLTVV.

The genes are TRBV11-2 and TRBJ2-6; D is possibly TRBD2 (7 bases). V shed 5 bases and J shed 0 bases, with 20 bases lying between them. Germline V gene data show CDR1 as SGHAT and CDR2 as FQNNGV. There are 19 residues in the CDR3. This chain's CDR3 is CASSRAGHLVTSGANVLTF. The CDR3 coding sequence is TGTGCCAGCAGCCGAGCGGGACACCTTGTCACCTCTGGGGCCAACGTCCTGACTTTC.

The J gene is TRBJ2-1, the V gene TRBV5-4; possibly TRBD2 for D (6 bases). The CDR3 spans 13 residues. Germline V gives CDR1 SGHNT, CDR2 YYREEE (reference sequence). The V end lost 4 bases, the J end lost 3 bases, and 8 bases lay between the germline ends. The CDR3 loop is CASSLDYYNEQFF. In nucleotides, the CDR3 is TGTGCCAGCAGCCTGGACTACTACAATGAGCAGTTCTTC.

V and J are TRBV4-1 and TRBJ1-2, with 7 bases fitting TRBD1. V trimming: 0 bases; J trimming: 3 bases; junction bases outside the gene matches: 10. Per the germline V gene, CDR1 is MGHRA and CDR2 is YSYEKL. This CDR3 is 17 amino acids long. DNA of the CDR3: TGCGCCAGCAGCCAAGATGCGTCAGGGGGAGGTCACTATGGCTACACCTTC. Its translation: CASSQDASGGGHYGYTF.

The gene calls are TRBV27 and TRBJ1-3; TRBD1 matches 10 bases. J lost 0 bases, V lost 0 bases, and 5 bases had no gene match. The CDR3 consists of 18 residues. From germline, CDR1 is MNHEY and CDR2 SMNVEV (reference sequence). The CDR3, as DNA: TGTGCCAGCAGTTTATCGGGGACAGGGGCTCTCTCTGGAAACACCATATATTTT. As protein: CASSLSGTGALSGNTIYF.

The rearrangement uses TRBV19 and TRBJ1-3; 7 bases agree with TRBD1. The germline CDR1 and CDR2 sequences are LNHDA and SQIVND (reference sequence). Trimming took 7 bases from V and 0 from J; bases not matched to a gene: 9. This CDR3 is built from 16 residues. CDR3 loop: CASNPGQVGSGNTIYF. CDR3 nucleotide sequence: TGTGCCAGTAACCCCGGACAGGTTGGCTCTGGAAACACCATATATTTT.

The J gene is TRBJ1-2, the V gene TRBV7-6; 9 bases agree with TRBD1. V lost 3 bases and J lost 6; bases outside the gene matches: 5. Germline V gives CDR1 SGHVS, CDR2 FNYEAQ. The length of the CDR3 is 14 residues. The CDR3 nucleotides are TGTGCCAGCAGCTTGGGACAGGGAGATAATGGCTACACCTTC. Its protein is CASSLGQGDNGYTF.

The chain joins TRBV11-2 to TRBJ2-3; D possibly corresponds to TRBD1 (6 bases). The CDR3 is 16 amino acids. Germline values: CDR1 SGHAT, CDR2 FQNNGV. Trimming took off 0 bases at V and 2 bases at J, with 12 bases between the two ends. CDR3 nucleotide sequence: TGTGCCAGCAGCTTAGATGTCTGGACAGTCACAGATACGCAGTATTTT. It specifies CASSLDVWTVTDTQYF.

This chain uses TRBV5-1 with TRBJ2-5, with TRBD1 identical over 12 bases. This CDR3 has 16 residues. V lost 0 bases and J lost 4; bases outside the gene matches: 4. The germline V gene encodes CDR1 SGHRS and CDR2 YFSETQ. CDR3 residues: CASSLAGTGGRETQYF. The CDR3 DNA follows: TGCGCCAGCAGCTTGGCTGGGACAGGGGGCAGAGAGACCCAGTACTTC.

This chain connects TRBV5-5 to TRBJ1-1; D unresolved. Germline-derived CDR1 and CDR2 are SGHKS and YYEKEE (reference sequence). Trimming cost V 1 base and J 5 bases, with 15 bases left between them. CDR3 size: 15 residues. DNA of the CDR3: TGTGCCAGCAGCTTGCTCGGTGAGTCGGGGACTGAAGCTTTCTTT. This gives the protein CASSLLGESGTEAFF.

The chain links TRBV7-8 to TRBJ1-1; D is ambiguous. The V gene's germline CDR1 is SGHVS and CDR2 FQNEAQ. Trimming left V 3 bases short and J 2 bases short, with 13 bases between. CDR3 size: 15 residues. CDR3 sequence: CASSFKRLKNTEAFF. The CDR3 DNA follows: TGTGCCAGCAGCTTCAAGAGACTGAAAAACACTGAAGCTTTCTTT.